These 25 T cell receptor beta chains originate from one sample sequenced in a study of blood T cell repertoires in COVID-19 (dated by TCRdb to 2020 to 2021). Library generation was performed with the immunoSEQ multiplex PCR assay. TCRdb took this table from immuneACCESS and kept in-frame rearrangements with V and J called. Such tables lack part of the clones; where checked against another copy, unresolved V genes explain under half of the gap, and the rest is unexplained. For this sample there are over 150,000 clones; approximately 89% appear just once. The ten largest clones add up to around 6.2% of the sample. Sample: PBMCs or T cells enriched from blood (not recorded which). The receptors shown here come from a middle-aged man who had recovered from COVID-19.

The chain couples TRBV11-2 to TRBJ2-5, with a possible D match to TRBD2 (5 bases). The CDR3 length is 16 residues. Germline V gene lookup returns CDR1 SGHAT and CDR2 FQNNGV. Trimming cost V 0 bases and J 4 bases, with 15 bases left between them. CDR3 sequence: CASSLDRGRERETQYF. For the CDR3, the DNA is TGTGCCAGCAGCTTAGATCGTGGAAGGGAGAGAGAGACCCAGTACTTC.

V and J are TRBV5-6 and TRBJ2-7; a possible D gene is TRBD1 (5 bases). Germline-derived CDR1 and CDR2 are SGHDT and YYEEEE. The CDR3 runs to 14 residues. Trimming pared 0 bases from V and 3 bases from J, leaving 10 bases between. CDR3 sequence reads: CASSLGGHGYEQYF. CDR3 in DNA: TGTGCCAGCAGCTTGGGAGGACACGGCTACGAGCAGTACTTC.

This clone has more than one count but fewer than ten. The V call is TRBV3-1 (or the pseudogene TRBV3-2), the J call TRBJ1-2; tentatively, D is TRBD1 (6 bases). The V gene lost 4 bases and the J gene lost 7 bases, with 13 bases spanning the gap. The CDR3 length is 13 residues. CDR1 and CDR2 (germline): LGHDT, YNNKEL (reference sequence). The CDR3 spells CASSPRQGGGYTF. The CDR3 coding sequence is TGTGCCAGCAGCCCCCGACAAGGGGGTGGCTACACCTTC.

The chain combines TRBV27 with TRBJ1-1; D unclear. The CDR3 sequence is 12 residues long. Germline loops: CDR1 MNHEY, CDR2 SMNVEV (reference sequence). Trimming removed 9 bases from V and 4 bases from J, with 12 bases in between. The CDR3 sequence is CASESLSTEAFF. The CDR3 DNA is TGTGCCAGTGAGTCGTTATCCACTGAAGCTTTCTTT.

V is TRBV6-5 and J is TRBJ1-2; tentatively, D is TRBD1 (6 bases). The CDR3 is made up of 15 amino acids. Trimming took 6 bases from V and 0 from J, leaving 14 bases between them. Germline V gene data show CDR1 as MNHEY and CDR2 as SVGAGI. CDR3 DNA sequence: TGTGCCAGCAGGCAAAACAGGGTAGCTAACTATGGCTACACCTTC. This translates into CASRQNRVANYGYTF.

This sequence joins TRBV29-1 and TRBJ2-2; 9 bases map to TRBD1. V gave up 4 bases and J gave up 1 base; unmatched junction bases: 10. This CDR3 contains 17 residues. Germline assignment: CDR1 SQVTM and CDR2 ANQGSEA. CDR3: CSVAQGLGQGNTGELFF. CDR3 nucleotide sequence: TGCAGCGTTGCCCAGGGCTTGGGACAGGGGAACACCGGGGAGCTGTTTTTT.

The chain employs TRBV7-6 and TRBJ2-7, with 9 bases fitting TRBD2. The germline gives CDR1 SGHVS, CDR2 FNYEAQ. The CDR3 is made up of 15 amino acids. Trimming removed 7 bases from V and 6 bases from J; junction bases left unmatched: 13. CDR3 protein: CASTDQGLASSEQYF. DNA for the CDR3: TGTGCCAGCACCGATCAAGGACTAGCGTCAAGCGAGCAGTACTTC.

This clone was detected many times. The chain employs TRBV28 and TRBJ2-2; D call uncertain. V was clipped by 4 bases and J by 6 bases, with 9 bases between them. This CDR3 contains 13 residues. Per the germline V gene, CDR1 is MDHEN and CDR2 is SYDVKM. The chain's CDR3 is CASSSLEAGELFF. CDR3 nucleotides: TGTGCCAGCAGTTCCTTAGAGGCCGGGGAGCTGTTTTTT.

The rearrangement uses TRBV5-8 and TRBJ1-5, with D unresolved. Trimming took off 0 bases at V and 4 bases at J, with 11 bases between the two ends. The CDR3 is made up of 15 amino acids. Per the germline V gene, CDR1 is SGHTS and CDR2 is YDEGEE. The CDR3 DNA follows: TGTGCCAGCAGCTTGGGACTGAGATTAAATCAGCCCCAGCATTTT. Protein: CASSLGLRLNQPQHF.

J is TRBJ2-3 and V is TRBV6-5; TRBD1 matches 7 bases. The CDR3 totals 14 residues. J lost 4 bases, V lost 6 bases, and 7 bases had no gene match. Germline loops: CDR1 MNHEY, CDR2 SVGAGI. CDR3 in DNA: TGTGCCAGCAGGAGCCTCGGACAGGCAGATACGCAGTATTTT. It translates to CASRSLGQADTQYF.

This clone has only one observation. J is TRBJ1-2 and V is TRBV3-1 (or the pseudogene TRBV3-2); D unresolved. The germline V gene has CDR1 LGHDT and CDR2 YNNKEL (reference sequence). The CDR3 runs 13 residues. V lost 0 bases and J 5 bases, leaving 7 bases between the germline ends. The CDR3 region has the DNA TGTGCCAGCAGCCAAGACGGTCGGTATGGCTACACCTTC. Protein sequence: CASSQDGRYGYTF.

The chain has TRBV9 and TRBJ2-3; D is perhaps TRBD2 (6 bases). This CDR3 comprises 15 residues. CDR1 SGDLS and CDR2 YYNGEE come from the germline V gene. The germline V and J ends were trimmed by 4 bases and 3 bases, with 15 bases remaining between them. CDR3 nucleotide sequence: TGTGCCAGCAGCCAACCTAGCGCTTCGACAGATACGCAGTATTTT. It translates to CASSQPSASTDTQYF.

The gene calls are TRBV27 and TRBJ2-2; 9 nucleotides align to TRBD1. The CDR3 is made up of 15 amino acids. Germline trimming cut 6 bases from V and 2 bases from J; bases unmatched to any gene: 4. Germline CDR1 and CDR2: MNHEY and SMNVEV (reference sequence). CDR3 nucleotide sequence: TGTGCCAGCAGACCGGGACAGGGCAACACCGGGGAGCTGTTTTTT. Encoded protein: CASRPGQGNTGELFF.

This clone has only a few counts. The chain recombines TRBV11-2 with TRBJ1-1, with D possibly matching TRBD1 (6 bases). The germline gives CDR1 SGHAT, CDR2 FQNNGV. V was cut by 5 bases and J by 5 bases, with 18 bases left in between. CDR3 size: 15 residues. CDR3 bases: TGTGCCAGCAGCGGACCGGCACTGAGGGGGACTGAAGCTTTCTTT. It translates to CASSGPALRGTEAFF.

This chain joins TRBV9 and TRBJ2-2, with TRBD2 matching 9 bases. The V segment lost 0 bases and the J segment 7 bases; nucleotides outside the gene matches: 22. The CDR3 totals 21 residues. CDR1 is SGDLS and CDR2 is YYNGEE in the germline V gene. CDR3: CASSVGPGGTVLAGANGELFF. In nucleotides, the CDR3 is TGTGCCAGCAGCGTAGGTCCCGGCGGGACAGTCTTAGCGGGAGCGAACGGGGAGCTGTTTTTT.

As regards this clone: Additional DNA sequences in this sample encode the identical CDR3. This CDR3 reads CASSFGYGYTF. Here the CDR3 DNA reads TGTGCCAGCAGCTTCGGTTATGGCTACACCTTC. V and J are TRBV11-3 and TRBJ1-2; D call uncertain. The CDR3 sequence is 11 residues long. From germline, CDR1 is SGHNT and CDR2 YENEEA. V lost 3 bases to trimming and J lost 5 bases, with 4 bases between them. Full variable domain (outside the CDR3, taken from reference TRBV11-3 and TRBJ1-2): EAGVVQSPRYKIIEKKQPVAFWCNPISGHNTLYWYLQNLGQGPELLIRYENEEAVDDSQLPKDRFSAERLKGVDSTLKIQPAELGDSAVYLCASSFGYGYTFGSGTRLTVV.

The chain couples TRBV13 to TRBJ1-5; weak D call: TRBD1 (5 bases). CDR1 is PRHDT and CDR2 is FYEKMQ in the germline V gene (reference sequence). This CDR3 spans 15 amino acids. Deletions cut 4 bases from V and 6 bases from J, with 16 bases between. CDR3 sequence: CASSSAGTGGQPQHF. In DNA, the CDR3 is TGTGCCAGCAGCTCGGCCGGGACTGGGGGTCAGCCCCAGCATTTT.

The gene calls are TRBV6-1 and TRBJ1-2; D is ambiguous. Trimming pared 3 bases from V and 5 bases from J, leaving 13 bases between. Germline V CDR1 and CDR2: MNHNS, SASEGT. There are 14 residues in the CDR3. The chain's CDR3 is CASSDQTIVYGYTF. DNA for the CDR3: TGTGCCAGCAGTGACCAGACAATTGTTTATGGCTACACCTTC.

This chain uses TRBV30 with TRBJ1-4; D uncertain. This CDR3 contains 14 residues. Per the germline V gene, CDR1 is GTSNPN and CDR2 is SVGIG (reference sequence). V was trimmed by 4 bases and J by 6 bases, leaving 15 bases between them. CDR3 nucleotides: TGTGCCTGGAACTTAATCCCCATACATGAAAAACTGTTTTTT. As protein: CAWNLIPIHEKLFF.

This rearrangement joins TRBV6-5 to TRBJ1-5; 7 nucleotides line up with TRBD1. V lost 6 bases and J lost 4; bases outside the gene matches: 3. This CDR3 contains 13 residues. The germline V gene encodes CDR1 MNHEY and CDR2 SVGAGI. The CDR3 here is CASRVTGNQPQHF. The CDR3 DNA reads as TGTGCCAGCAGGGTGACAGGGAATCAGCCCCAGCATTTT.

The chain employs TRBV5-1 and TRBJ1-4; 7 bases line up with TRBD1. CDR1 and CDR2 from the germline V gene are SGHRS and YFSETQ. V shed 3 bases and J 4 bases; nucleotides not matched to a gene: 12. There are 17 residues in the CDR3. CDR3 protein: CASSSSGTQGVNEKLFF. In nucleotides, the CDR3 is TGCGCCAGCAGCTCTTCGGGAACCCAGGGGGTTAATGAAAAACTGTTTTTT.

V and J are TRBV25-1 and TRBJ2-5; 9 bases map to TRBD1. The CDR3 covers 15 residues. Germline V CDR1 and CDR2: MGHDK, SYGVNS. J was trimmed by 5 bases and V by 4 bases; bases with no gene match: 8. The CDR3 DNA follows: TGTGCCAGCAGTGGTCCCGGGACAGGGTCGGAGACCCAGTACTTC. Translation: CASSGPGTGSETQYF.

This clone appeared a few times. The CDR3 here is CASRTKLKQGRLNTGELFF. CDR3 bases: TGTGCCAGTCGCACTAAATTGAAACAGGGGCGTCTCAACACCGGGGAGCTGTTTTTT. The chain joins TRBV3-1 (or the pseudogene TRBV3-2) to TRBJ2-2; 7 bases fit TRBD1. CDR3 size: 19 residues. J was trimmed by 2 bases and V by 9 bases; bases with no gene match: 21. The germline gives CDR1 LGHDT, CDR2 YNNKEL (reference sequence).

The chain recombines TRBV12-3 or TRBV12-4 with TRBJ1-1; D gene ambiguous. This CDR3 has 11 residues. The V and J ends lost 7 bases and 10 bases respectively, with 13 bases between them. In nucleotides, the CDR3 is TGTGCCAGCACCACGTTACTCGGAGCTTTCTTT. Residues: CASTTLLGAFF.

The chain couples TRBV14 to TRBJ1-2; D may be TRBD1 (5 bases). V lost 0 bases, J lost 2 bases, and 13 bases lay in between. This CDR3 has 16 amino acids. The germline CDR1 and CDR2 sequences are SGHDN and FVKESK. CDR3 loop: CASSQDLGQLNYGYTF. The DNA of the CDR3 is TGTGCCAGCAGCCAAGATCTAGGACAACTCAACTATGGCTACACCTTC.